A single T cell receptor (beta chain) is shown here with its context. Indicated time point: healthy volunteer bleed at 2 weeks. RNA extraction used unfractionated whole blood as the source of total RNA. This sample is part of a study of human T cells and chemical hapten exposure. Unique molecular identifiers were linked by the library to individual cDNA molecules. MiXCR, run by TCRdb on the RACE reads, gives a single entry per CDR3 protein. The table records about 47,000 distinct CDR3 sequences, about 4.8% of them present only once. The CDR3 length is 15 residues. V was clipped by 5 bases and J by 5 bases; unmatched bases: 13. CDR1 and CDR2 (germline): DFQATT, SNEGSKA (reference sequence).

V gene TRBV20-1 combines with J gene TRBJ2-7, with 9 bases aligning to TRBD2. The TCR was taken from a human donor in good health. Some clones in this sample may be carry-over from other donors' samples. Sequences were obtained from whole blood. The CDR3 spells CSAYYSGSTLHEQYF. Here the CDR3 DNA reads TGCAGTGCTTACTATAGCGGGAGTACCCTCCACGAGCAGTACTTC.